The sample holds a few counts of the clone carrying this TCR beta chain. This record belongs to a study of T cells of healthy individuals. TCRdb re-derived calls from the 5' RACE reads in MiXCR, one entry per CDR3 protein. The sample records roughly 87,000 distinct CDR3 sequences, 17% being singletons. CDR1 and CDR2 from the germline V gene are SGDLS and YYNGEE. The CDR3 is 17 residues long. V was pared by 3 bases and J by 1 base, with 17 bases between. This sequence was found in a human donor in good health. This chain joins TRBV9 and TRBJ1-3; a weak D match, TRBD1 (5 bases). CDR3 amino acids: CASSGEVAGSSGNTIYF. The CDR3 DNA sequence: TGTGCCAGCAGCGGAGAGGTGGCAGGGAGTTCTGGAAACACCATATATTTT.